Presented here are 20 T cell receptor beta chains from one specimen sequenced in a study of cytomegalovirus exposure and HLA in healthy donors. The primer mix had 60 Vbeta and 13 Jbeta primers. The table came from immunoSEQ multiplex PCR; TCRdb's copy has only in-frame clones and leaves some out. Of about 120,000 clones in the sample, 79% are singletons; the top ten hold 3.5% to 5%. The sample consisted of PBMCs. These receptor sequences come from a man between 25 and 39 years old in good health and CMV-seropositive.

CDR3 nucleotide sequence: TGTGCCAGCAGCCTGGCCCCTGGGGCCGGTGAGCAGTTCTTC. The encoded protein is CASSLAPGAGEQFF. The chain recombines TRBV7-3 with TRBJ2-1, with D perhaps matching TRBD1 (5 bases). The CDR3 is 14 amino acids. V lost 5 bases, J lost 9 bases, and 17 bases lay in between. Germline V gene data show CDR1 as SGHTA and CDR2 as FQGTGA.

This clone was seen a single time. For the CDR3, the DNA is TGTGCCAGCTCACCATTATCAGGGGTTGGGGAAAAACTGTTTTTT. This codes for CASSPLSGVGEKLFF. The rearrangement links TRBV18 to TRBJ1-4; maybe TRBD1 (6 bases). CDR1 is KGHSH and CDR2 is LQKENI in the germline V gene. This CDR3 spans 15 amino acids. Trimming removed 2 bases from V and 8 bases from J, with 15 bases in between.

The table lists this clone with a count of one. The gene calls are TRBV15 and TRBJ2-7; TRBD2 matches at 8 bases. V shed 1 base and J 2 bases; nucleotides not matched to a gene: 13. In germline, CDR1 is LNHNV, CDR2 YYDKDF (reference sequence). The CDR3 contains 18 residues. CDR3 nucleotide sequence: TGTGCCACCAGCAGAGTCCCTTCCCTTAGCGGGGATACCTACGAGCAGTACTTC. Translation gives CATSRVPSLSGDTYEQYF.

This chain uses TRBV7-9 with TRBJ1-1; TRBD1 aligns across 8 bases. This CDR3 region has 14 residues. V lost 5 bases, J lost 5 bases, and 7 bases stayed unmatched. Germline V gene lookup returns CDR1 SEHNR and CDR2 FQNEAQ (reference sequence). The DNA of the CDR3 is TGTGCCAGCAGCGTCCAGGGGGCGGGGACTGAAGCTTTCTTT. Protein: CASSVQGAGTEAFF.

The rearrangement uses TRBV4-1 and TRBJ2-7, with a tentative D call TRBD2 (8 bases). The CDR3 spans 17 residues. V was shortened by 1 base and J by 2 bases, with 18 bases between the two germline ends. Germline CDR1 MGHRA, CDR2 YSYEKL. CDR3 DNA: TGCGCCAGCAGCCAAGTAAGCGGGGGCCAGGGGGCCTACGAGCAGTACTTC. Protein: CASSQVSGGQGAYEQYF.

The V gene is TRBV14, the J gene TRBJ1-6, with D unclear. The CDR3 loop spans 14 amino acids. The V end was cut by 8 bases, the J end by 7 bases, with 15 bases between. Germline CDR1 and CDR2: SGHDN and FVKESK. In DNA form, the CDR3 reads TGTGCCAGCCGCCGCGCCTTACAGAATTCACCCCTCCACTTT. Protein: CASRRALQNSPLHF.

This clone showed up just a few times. V gene TRBV27 combines with J gene TRBJ1-2; 7 positions agree with TRBD1. Germline V gene lookup returns CDR1 MNHEY and CDR2 SMNVEV (reference sequence). The CDR3 runs to 14 residues. V lost 5 bases, J lost 4 bases, and 7 bases stayed unmatched. CDR3 sequence (DNA): TGTGCCAGCAGTCCGCTCCCAGGGGGCTATGGCTACACCTTC. Translating gives CASSPLPGGYGYTF.

The chain has TRBV5-4 and TRBJ2-7, with 10 bases identical to TRBD1. Trimming took 2 bases from V and 2 from J; bases not matched to a gene: 1. The CDR3 runs to 14 residues. The germline V gene encodes CDR1 SGHNT and CDR2 YYREEE (reference sequence). In nucleotides, the CDR3 is TGTGCCAGCAGCTTAGACAGGGGGCCCTACGAGCAGTACTTC. It translates to CASSLDRGPYEQYF.

The rearrangement links TRBV27 to TRBJ1-1; 7 nucleotides line up with TRBD1. Germline V gene data show CDR1 as MNHEY and CDR2 as SMNVEV (reference sequence). This CDR3 is built from 14 residues. J lost 4 bases, V lost 6 bases, and 8 bases had no gene match. For the CDR3, the DNA is TGTGCCAGCAGCAAAGGGGGCATAGGCACTGAAGCTTTCTTT. This codes for CASSKGGIGTEAFF.

The V call is TRBV5-1, the J call TRBJ2-3, with 8 bases identical to TRBD2. Trimming removed 6 bases from V and 6 bases from J; junction bases left unmatched: 9. The germline CDR1 and CDR2 sequences are SGHRS and YFSETQ. The CDR3 is made up of 14 amino acids. The DNA of the CDR3 is TGCGCCAGCATGACGGGAGGGCCTGTCGATACGCAGTATTTT. Protein sequence: CASMTGGPVDTQYF.

This chain uses TRBV11-1 with TRBJ2-1; D ambiguous. CDR3 length equals 13 residues. Germline CDR1 and CDR2: SGHAT and FQDESV (reference sequence). Between the trimmed V and J ends, which lost 5 bases and 10 bases, there was a span of 15 bases. The CDR3 loop reads CASSPSPLREQFF. In DNA, the CDR3 is TGTGCCAGCAGCCCCTCCCCGCTGCGCGAGCAGTTCTTC.

The chain carries TRBV7-3 and TRBJ2-7, with 8 nucleotides matching TRBD1. The CDR3 consists of 15 residues. CDR1 and CDR2 from the germline V gene are SGHTA and FQGTGA. V was clipped by 4 bases and J by 5 bases; unmatched bases: 10. The CDR3 sequence is CASSSTGTGADEQYF. The CDR3, as DNA: TGTGCCAGCAGCTCGACCGGGACAGGCGCGGACGAGCAGTACTTC.

J is TRBJ2-3 and V is TRBV25-1; D is possibly TRBD2 (6 bases). Germline V gives CDR1 MGHDK, CDR2 SYGVNS. V lost 4 bases to trimming and J lost 7 bases, with 15 bases between them. This CDR3 spans 14 amino acids. The CDR3 region is CASSGTTYANTQYF. In DNA, the CDR3 is TGTGCCAGCAGTGGGACTACCTACGCGAATACGCAGTATTTT.

The chain recombines TRBV6-6 with TRBJ2-1; 14 bases align to TRBD2. V dropped 0 bases and J dropped 8; count of bases not matched to a gene: 3. Germline V gene sequence: CDR1 MNHNY, CDR2 SVGAGI (reference sequence). The CDR3 contains 16 residues. DNA for the CDR3: TGTGCCAGCAGTTACTCTGGGACTAGCGGGGGCTATGAGCAGTTCTTC. Its protein product is CASSYSGTSGGYEQFF.

V and J are TRBV7-8 and TRBJ2-7, with D perhaps matching TRBD1 (5 bases). The CDR3 has 14 amino acids. V gave up 2 bases and J gave up 2 bases, with 10 bases separating them. The germline gives CDR1 SGHVS, CDR2 FQNEAQ. The DNA for the CDR3 is TGTGCCAGCAGCTTATCAGGGATCACCTACGAGCAGTACTTC. It encodes CASSLSGITYEQYF. Filled out from reference TRBV7-8 and TRBJ2-7, the complete variable domain reads GAGVSQSPRYKVAKRGQDVALRCDPISGHVSLFWYQQALGQGPEFLTYFQNEAQLDKSGLPSDRFFAERPEGSVSTLKIQRTQQEDSAVYLCASSLSGITYEQYFGPGTRLTVT.

The CDR3 DNA follows: TGTGCCAGCAGCTCCCGGGACAGGGGAGCTTACGAGCAGTACTTC. It translates to CASSSRDRGAYEQYF. The chain combines TRBV7-2 with TRBJ2-7; 10 bases are a match to TRBD1. The CDR3 is 15 residues long. The J segment lost 4 bases and the V segment lost 4 bases, leaving 7 bases of the junction unmatched. Germline CDR1 and CDR2: SGHTA and FQGNSA.

The chain links TRBV5-5 to TRBJ2-2; TRBD1 agrees at 9 bases. V lost 0 bases, J lost 4 bases, and 1 base stayed unmatched. The CDR3 has 15 residues. Germline V lookup: CDR1 SGHKS, CDR2 YYEKEE (reference sequence). CDR3 nucleotides: TGTGCCAGCAGCTTGGGGGACAGGGCCACCGGGGAGCTGTTTTTT. This encodes CASSLGDRATGELFF.

The J gene is TRBJ2-2, the V gene TRBV11-3; the D gene is possibly TRBD2 (5 bases). V lost 2 bases and J 5 bases, leaving 12 bases between the germline ends. This CDR3 is 15 amino acids long. In germline, CDR1 is SGHNT, CDR2 YENEEA. Here the CDR3 DNA reads TGTGCCAGCAGCTTATCTCCGGGGAGTACCGGGGAGCTGTTTTTT. This codes for CASSLSPGSTGELFF.

This clone turned up a few times. V and J are TRBV11-2 and TRBJ2-1; the match to TRBD2 covers 10 bases. The CDR3 covers 16 residues. The germline V gene encodes CDR1 SGHAT and CDR2 FQNNGV. With 1 base clipped from V and 6 bases from J, the junction kept 6 bases outside the gene matches. The CDR3 region has the DNA TGTGCCAGCAGCTTAGGTGGGACTAGCGCTCGCAATGAGCAGTTCTTC. Translating it yields CASSLGGTSARNEQFF. Drawing the rest from reference TRBV11-2 and TRBJ2-1, the complete variable domain is EAGVAQSPRYKIIEKRQSVAFWCNPISGHATLYWYQQILGQGPKLLIQFQNNGVVDDSQLPKDRFSAERLKGVDSTLKIQPAKLEDSAVYLCASSLGGTSARNEQFFGPGTRLTVL.

The chain joins TRBV6-5 to TRBJ2-3; 8 nucleotides match TRBD1. The CDR3 totals 15 residues. The germline gives CDR1 MNHEY, CDR2 SVGAGI. J lost 3 bases, V lost 6 bases, and 8 bases had no gene match. This CDR3 is CASSSRGLGTDTQYF. The CDR3 DNA follows: TGTGCCAGCAGCTCCAGGGGGCTGGGTACAGATACGCAGTATTTT.